This T cell receptor beta chain is from a study of cytomegalovirus exposure and HLA in healthy donors. Study-wide background: An earlier analysis found around 100 million unique TCR beta sequences from 150 million to 200 million T cells. Findings and caveats of the study: Most CMV-associated TCR beta chains appeared HLA-restricted in a later analysis.

V gave up 0 bases and J gave up 6 bases, with 15 bases separating them. The germline V gene has CDR1 SGHTS and CDR2 YDEGEE. The CDR3 consists of 15 residues. Amplification used 60 Vbeta primers and 13 Jbeta primers. Method: immunoSEQ multiplex PCR; TCRdb's copy keeps in-frame clones and lacks some. The table shows just over 150,000 clones, with around 84% occurring only once. In regard to this clone: Its antigen is undetermined.

This TCR was recovered from a man between 18 and 29 years old in good health and CMV-seropositive. The specimen was PBMCs. This sequence joins TRBV5-8 and TRBJ1-2; a weak D match, TRBD1 (5 bases). The CDR3 loop is CASSLGLGQGHGYTF. CDR3 DNA: TGTGCCAGCAGCTTGGGTCTCGGGCAGGGCCATGGCTACACCTTC.